The 25 T cell receptor beta chains listed next were all sequenced from one sample in a study of radiotherapy plus CTLA-4 blockade in lung cancer. Assay: immunoSEQ multiplex PCR; the TCRdb copy retains only in-frame clones and omits some. Here the sample spans tens of thousands of clones, approximately 80% being singletons. The input for sequencing was peripheral blood, taken from a patient treated with radiotherapy plus ipilimumab. The receptor set was obtained from a human donor with non-small cell lung cancer who had stable disease on radiotherapy plus ipilimumab.

The chain uses TRBV5-5 and TRBJ1-4; no clear D. The CDR3 is 15 amino acids. Looked up from germline, CDR1 is SGHKS and CDR2 is YYEKEE (reference sequence). The germline V and J ends were trimmed by 0 bases and 7 bases, with 13 bases remaining between them. The CDR3 protein is CASSLGQVRAEKLFF. In DNA, the CDR3 is TGTGCCAGCAGCTTGGGACAAGTCAGAGCTGAAAAACTGTTTTTT.

The chain employs TRBV7-8 and TRBJ1-4; D perhaps matches TRBD1 (6 bases). The CDR3 is 16 amino acids. Trimming took 4 bases from V and 7 from J, leaving 19 bases between them. Germline V lookup: CDR1 SGHVS, CDR2 FQNEAQ. As DNA, the CDR3 is TGTGCCAGCAGCTGGACAGCCAGTGAAAGCAGTGAAAAACTGTTTTTT. It specifies CASSWTASESSEKLFF.

The CDR3 loop is CASSLDLTDTQYF. CDR3 DNA: TGTGCCAGCTCACTGGACCTCACAGATACGCAGTATTTT. The chain couples TRBV18 to TRBJ2-3, with D unresolved. Germline assignment: CDR1 KGHSH and CDR2 LQKENI. The CDR3 totals 13 residues. The ends were cut back, 4 bases at V and 2 bases at J, with 7 bases in the middle.

There are a few counts of this clone. This sequence joins TRBV5-6 and TRBJ2-5; 10 positions agree with TRBD2. The CDR3 has 15 residues. With 4 bases clipped from V and 7 bases from J, the junction kept 10 bases outside the gene matches. Germline lookup yields CDR1 SGHDT and CDR2 YYEEEE. CDR3: CASSPGSAGGRTQYF. The CDR3 nucleotides read TGTGCCAGCAGCCCGGGGTCAGCGGGGGGGAGGACCCAGTACTTC. The full variable domain, with the rest looked up from reference TRBV5-6 and TRBJ2-5, is DAGVTQSPTHLIKTRGQQVTLRCSPKSGHDTVSWYQQALGQGPQFIFQYYEEEERQRGNFPDRFSGHQFPNYSSELNVNALLLGDSALYLCASSPGSAGGRTQYFGPGTRLLVL.

This rearrangement joins TRBV7-2 to TRBJ2-1; either TRBD1 or TRBD2 may fit D (5 bases each). The length of the CDR3 is 16 residues. Between the trimmed V and J ends, which lost 3 bases and 0 bases, there was a span of 12 bases. Germline V gene sequence: CDR1 SGHTA, CDR2 FQGNSA. The CDR3: CASSFGETASYNEQFF. DNA of the CDR3: TGTGCCAGCAGCTTTGGGGAGACAGCCTCCTACAATGAGCAGTTCTTC.

The chain employs TRBV4-1 and TRBJ2-5; 10 bases align to TRBD2. The V and J ends lost 0 bases and 7 bases, in that order; junction bases with no gene match: 5. The CDR3 spans 15 residues. CDR1 and CDR2 from the germline V gene are MGHRA and YSYEKL. The CDR3 protein is CASSQETSGVGTQYF. DNA for the CDR3: TGCGCCAGCAGCCAAGAAACTAGCGGGGTGGGGACCCAGTACTTC.

This rearrangement joins TRBV30 to TRBJ1-4; D is uncertain. From germline, CDR1 is GTSNPN and CDR2 SVGIG (reference sequence). The CDR3 runs to 13 residues. V lost 4 bases and J lost 3, with 9 bases in between. This CDR3 reads CAWNGGPNEKLFF. As DNA, the CDR3 is TGTGCCTGGAATGGCGGCCCTAATGAAAAACTGTTTTTT.

This rearrangement joins TRBV5-4 to TRBJ1-1; 7 bases fit TRBD1. This CDR3 spans 14 amino acids. From germline, CDR1 is SGHNT and CDR2 YYREEE (reference sequence). V dropped 4 bases and J dropped 0; count of bases not matched to a gene: 3. CDR3 in DNA: TGTGCCAGCAGCGACAGGGCCCTGAACACTGAAGCTTTCTTT. This codes for CASSDRALNTEAFF.

The CDR3 DNA reads TGTGCTAGTGGTTTGGGGGACAGTCCTTATGGCTACACCTTC. Translated: CASGLGDSPYGYTF. The rearrangement links TRBV12-5 to TRBJ1-2, with 7 bases matching TRBD1. The V segment lost 1 base and the J segment 5 bases; nucleotides outside the gene matches: 4. Germline lookup yields CDR1 LGHNT and CDR2 FRNRAP. There are 14 residues in the CDR3.

The chain has TRBV18 and TRBJ1-1; no reliable D call. V dropped 3 bases and J dropped 1 base, with 6 bases sitting between them. Germline loops: CDR1 KGHSH, CDR2 LQKENI. CDR3 length: 13 amino acids. Written as DNA, the CDR3 is TGTGCCAGCTCACCTAGGGAGAACACTGAAGCTTTCTTT. It yields the protein CASSPRENTEAFF.

This clone ranks as medium-sized. V and J are TRBV6-5 and TRBJ2-7; 7 bases fit TRBD1. Germline V gene sequence: CDR1 MNHEY, CDR2 SVGAGI. Trimming removed 3 bases from V and 4 bases from J; junction bases left unmatched: 6. There are 14 residues in the CDR3. The CDR3 here is CASSYKGANYEQYV. DNA for the CDR3: TGTGCCAGCAGTTATAAGGGGGCGAATTACGAGCAGTACGTC.

This clone appeared a few times. The chain links TRBV5-1 to TRBJ1-2, with TRBD1 matching 7 bases. The CDR3 totals 14 residues. Germline V gene sequence: CDR1 SGHRS, CDR2 YFSETQ. V trimming: 4 bases; J trimming: 4 bases; junction bases outside the gene matches: 7. The CDR3 protein is CASSQRDSLYGYTF. CDR3 in DNA: TGCGCCAGCAGCCAGAGGGACAGTCTCTATGGCTACACCTTC. Full variable domain (remainder filled in from reference TRBV5-1 and TRBJ1-2): KAGVTQTPRYLIKTRGQQVTLSCSPISGHRSVSWYQQTPGQGLQFLFEYFSETQRNKGNFPGRFSGRQFSNSRSEMNVSTLELGDSALYLCASSQRDSLYGYTFGSGTRLTVV.

The V gene is TRBV6-1, the J gene TRBJ2-3, with D maybe TRBD2 (6 bases). Trimming removed 6 bases at V and 7 bases at J, with 14 bases between. The CDR3 has 13 amino acids. CDR1 and CDR2 (germline): MNHNS, SASEGT. The DNA of the CDR3 is TGTGCCAGCAGACCCACAGGCGGGAATACGCAGTATTTT. Translated, it gives CASRPTGGNTQYF.

The gene calls are TRBV10-3 and TRBJ1-1; D is unresolved. The CDR3 sequence is 14 residues long. V lost 0 bases to trimming and J lost 3 bases, with 8 bases between them. CDR1 ENHRY and CDR2 SYGVKD come from the germline V gene. The CDR3, as DNA: TGTGCCATCAGTGAGTCTCCCTCCTACACTGAAGCTTTCTTT. Its translation is CAISESPSYTEAFF.

This clone occurred once. The chain couples TRBV5-4 to TRBJ1-1, with 8 bases that match TRBD1. Per germline, CDR1 SGHNT and CDR2 YYREEE (reference sequence). V lost 2 bases, J lost 1 base, and 4 bases stayed unmatched. The CDR3 has 15 residues. CDR3 in amino acids: CASSLGGTGNTEAFF. For the CDR3, the DNA is TGTGCCAGCAGCTTAGGGGGGACAGGGAACACTGAAGCTTTCTTT.

The chain recombines TRBV11-1 with TRBJ1-2; D possibly corresponds to TRBD1 (6 bases). Trimming cost V 5 bases and J 6 bases, with 13 bases left between them. Germline V gene lookup returns CDR1 SGHAT and CDR2 FQDESV (reference sequence). The length of the CDR3 is 13 residues. CDR3: CASSARQDHGYTF. The CDR3, as DNA: TGTGCCAGCAGCGCCAGACAGGACCATGGCTACACCTTC.

V is TRBV7-9 and J is TRBJ1-4; no clear D gene. The CDR3 totals 12 residues. V gave up 5 bases and J gave up 6 bases, with 7 bases separating them. Germline lookup yields CDR1 SEHNR and CDR2 FQNEAQ (reference sequence). Here the CDR3 reads CASSLLYEKLFF. In DNA, the CDR3 is TGTGCCAGCAGCCTCTTATATGAAAAACTGTTTTTT.

The chain combines TRBV6-1 with TRBJ1-5; 9 positions match TRBD1. CDR3 length: 15 residues. In germline, CDR1 is MNHNS, CDR2 SASEGT. After removal of 7 bases from V and 3 bases from J, the junction contained 7 bases not matched to a gene. The CDR3 nucleotides read TGTGCCAGCATCATGGGGGACAGGGACAATCAGCCCCAGCATTTT. Translated: CASIMGDRDNQPQHF.

This clone was picked up one time. The gene calls are TRBV29-1 and TRBJ1-1, with D tentatively TRBD1 (5 bases). The CDR3 length is 13 residues. Germline lookup yields CDR1 SQVTM and CDR2 ANQGSEA. Trimming pared 1 base from V and 1 base from J, leaving 7 bases between. The DNA of the CDR3 is TGCAGCGTTGAAGGGACACCGAACACTGAAGCTTTCTTT. Encoded protein: CSVEGTPNTEAFF.

The V gene is TRBV6-1, the J gene TRBJ1-1; a possible D gene is TRBD1 (6 bases). From germline, CDR1 is MNHNS and CDR2 SASEGT. The CDR3 runs 13 residues. Trimming left V 1 base short and J 11 bases short, with 14 bases between. CDR3 in DNA: TGTGCCAGCAGTGAAGGAAGGGGGGGTGTCGCTTTCTTT. Translating it yields CASSEGRGGVAFF.

The rearrangement joins TRBV5-5 to TRBJ2-7; D could derive from TRBD1 or TRBD2 (5 bases each). Trimming shortened V by 4 bases and J by 3 bases, and 17 bases separated the two germline ends. The CDR3 runs 15 residues. Germline V gene lookup returns CDR1 SGHKS and CDR2 YYEKEE (reference sequence). CDR3: CASSTAGTPNYEQYF. The CDR3 DNA sequence: TGTGCCAGCAGCACCGCAGGGACCCCCAACTACGAGCAGTACTTC.

The count of this clone is one. The rearrangement uses TRBV5-6 and TRBJ1-5, with D possibly matching TRBD1 (5 bases). The CDR3 has 12 residues. CDR1 and CDR2 from the germline V gene are SGHDT and YYEEEE. Trimming pared 2 bases from V and 7 bases from J, leaving 7 bases between. CDR3: CASSFGGQPQHF. The DNA for the CDR3 is TGTGCCAGCAGCTTCGGGGGGCAGCCCCAGCATTTT.

This clone was seen more than once but under ten times. J is TRBJ1-4 and V is TRBV6-6, with D hard to call. Per germline, CDR1 MNHNY and CDR2 SVGAGI (reference sequence). Trimming shortened V by 4 bases and J by 8 bases, and 8 bases separated the two germline ends. CDR3 length equals 12 residues. The CDR3 region is CASSSQGEKLFF. The CDR3 nucleotides are TGTGCCAGCAGTTCGCAAGGCGAAAAACTGTTTTTT.

The chain couples TRBV11-2 to TRBJ2-4; D perhaps matches TRBD1 (6 bases). CDR1 is SGHAT and CDR2 is FQNNGV in the germline V gene. V gave up 4 bases and J gave up 0 bases, with 16 bases separating them. This CDR3 comprises 17 residues. CDR3 nucleotides: TGTGCCAGCAGCTCGATTCAACAGGGCATAGCCAAAAACATTCAGTACTTC. Translated: CASSSIQQGIAKNIQYF. Supplemented by reference TRBV11-2 and TRBJ2-4, the full variable domain reads EAGVAQSPRYKIIEKRQSVAFWCNPISGHATLYWYQQILGQGPKLLIQFQNNGVVDDSQLPKDRFSAERLKGVDSTLKIQPAKLEDSAVYLCASSSIQQGIAKNIQYFGAGTRLSVL.

CDR3 protein: CASRLGNTGELFF. CDR3 bases: TGTGCCAGCAGGCTAGGTAACACCGGGGAGCTGTTTTTT. This chain joins TRBV6-5 and TRBJ2-2; D gene unclear. Per the germline V gene, CDR1 is MNHEY and CDR2 is SVGAGI. Trimming left V 6 bases short and J 2 bases short, with 7 bases between. CDR3 size: 13 residues.